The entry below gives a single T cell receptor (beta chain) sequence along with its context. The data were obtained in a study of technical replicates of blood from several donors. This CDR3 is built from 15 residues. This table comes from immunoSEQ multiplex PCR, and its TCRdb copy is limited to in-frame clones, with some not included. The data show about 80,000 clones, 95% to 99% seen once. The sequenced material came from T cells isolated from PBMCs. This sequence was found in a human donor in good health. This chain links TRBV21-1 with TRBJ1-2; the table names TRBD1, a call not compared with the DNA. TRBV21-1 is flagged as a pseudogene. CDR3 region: CASRPGTGLTGGYTF. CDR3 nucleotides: TGTGCCAGCAGACCCGGGACAGGGTTAACAGGAGGCTACACCTTC.